The rows below give T cell receptor beta chains drawn from one sample of a study of OX40 agonist ivuxolimab in advanced cancers. TCRdb keeps only in-frame clones here, not all; method: immunoSEQ multiplex PCR. Of roughly 79,000 clones in the sample, roughly nine tenths were seen once. This material consisted of CD4+ or CD8+ T cells sorted from blood, taken in a trial of the OX40 agonist ivuxolimab. The origin of the receptors is an adult with an advanced solid tumor such as melanoma, head and neck, liver or kidney cancer. Each CDR3 is given with its conserved first and last residue. A D gene is named only where the DNA matches it firmly. Rows give clone size only sometimes, using once, few, many, or a class for an expanded clone.

d_call | j_call | v_call | clone_size | cdr3_aa | cdr3_nt
. | TRBJ1-4 | TRBV5-1 | . | CASSPRGQRDEKLFF | TGCGCCAGCAGCCCGAGGGGACAAAGGGATGAAAAACTGTTTTTT
. | TRBJ2-5 | TRBV7-7 | . | CASSLGVGETQYF | TGTGCTAGCAGCCTTGGGGTTGGGGAGACCCAGTACTTC
TRBD2 | TRBJ2-1 | TRBV11-3 | . | CASSPAGGTRTNEQFF | TGTGCCAGCAGCCCCGCGGGAGGGACTCGGACCAATGAGCAGTTCTTC
. | TRBJ1-4 | TRBV7-9 | . | CASSLAYSGGNEKLFF | TGTGCCAGCAGCTTAGCATACTCAGGAGGGAATGAAAAACTGTTTTTT
TRBD1 | TRBJ2-2 | TRBV2 | once | CASSEGTGGTGELFF | TGTGCCAGCAGTGAAGGGACAGGGGGCACCGGGGAGCTGTTTTTT
. | TRBJ1-1 | TRBV5-1 | . | CASTRGRGAVLDTEAFF | TGCGCCAGCACCCGAGGGAGGGGCGCGGTTTTGGACACTGAAGCTTTCTTT
TRBD1 | TRBJ1-1 | TRBV7-9 | . | CASSLVRILLTGVNTEAFF | TGTGCCAGCAGCTTAGTAAGGATACTCCTGACAGGGGTGAACACTGAAGCTTTCTTT
TRBD2 | TRBJ2-7 | TRBV28 | few | CASREADYEQYF | TGTGCCAGCCGGGAGGCAGACTACGAGCAGTACTTC
. | TRBJ2-7 | TRBV7-4 | . | CASSLKPAAGSVYEQYF | TGTGCCAGCAGCTTAAAGCCTGCTGCAGGGTCGGTCTACGAGCAGTACTTC
TRBD2 | TRBJ2-1 | TRBV7-2 | once | CASSLGSGHYNEQFF | TGTGCCAGCAGCTTAGGTAGCGGGCACTACAATGAGCAGTTCTTC
. | TRBJ2-3 | TRBV7-2 | . | CASSLQWGYPDTQYF | TGTGCCAGCAGCTTACAGTGGGGATATCCTGATACGCAGTATTTT
TRBD1 | TRBJ2-5 | TRBV5-1 | . | CASSLGQGGETQYF | TGCGCCAGCAGCTTGGGACAGGGTGGGGAGACCCAGTACTTC
. | TRBJ1-1 | TRBV10-3 | . | CAISDGGSAEAFF | TGTGCCATCAGTGATGGGGGTAGCGCTGAAGCTTTCTTT
TRBD1 | TRBJ1-5 | TRBV10-2 | . | CASSQTGDNQPQHF | TGCGCCAGCAGCCAGACAGGGGACAATCAGCCCCAGCATTTT
TRBD1 | TRBJ2-1 | TRBV28 | . | CASGTAYNEQFF | TGTGCCAGTGGGACAGCGTACAATGAGCAGTTCTTC
TRBD2 | TRBJ2-5 | TRBV6-1 | . | CASRLAGEETQYF | TGTGCCAGCAGGTTGGCGGGAGAAGAGACCCAGTACTTC
TRBD2 | TRBJ2-3 | TRBV28 | . | CASSLWRTTGLAGDTQYF | TGTGCCAGCAGTTTATGGAGAACGACGGGACTAGCGGGAGATACGCAGTATTTT
TRBD1 | TRBJ2-1 | TRBV5-6 | . | CASSWGTVRGNEQFF | TGTGCCAGCAGCTGGGGGACAGTTAGGGGCAATGAGCAGTTCTTC
. | TRBJ1-1 | TRBV20-1 | few | CSARPEAFF | TGCAGTGCTAGACCTGAAGCTTTCTTT
. | TRBJ1-1 | TRBV5-4 | . | CASSLDPGSDTEAFF | TGTGCCAGCAGCTTGGATCCAGGGTCGGACACTGAAGCTTTCTTT
. | TRBJ2-7 | TRBV7-8 | . | CASSYSSEPYEQYF | TGTGCCAGCAGCTACTCTAGCGAACCCTACGAGCAGTACTTC
TRBD1 | TRBJ2-7 | TRBV11-2 | . | CASSLEDRVSGEQYF | TGTGCCAGCAGCTTAGAGGACAGGGTATCCGGCGAGCAGTACTTC
. | TRBJ1-5 | TRBV4-2 | . | CASSLEGGAVGNQPQHF | TGTGCCAGCAGCCTCGAGGGGGGGGCGGTTGGCAATCAGCCCCAGCATTTT
. | TRBJ2-3 | TRBV10-1 | . | CASSESAAGQDTQYF | TGCGCCAGCAGTGAGTCAGCGGCGGGACAAGATACGCAGTATTTT
TRBD1 | TRBJ1-5 | TRBV7-9 | . | CASSGRDRGRGQPQHF | TGTGCCAGCAGCGGTCGAGACAGGGGGCGGGGTCAGCCCCAGCATTTT
. | TRBJ2-5 | TRBV5-5 | . | CASSLRMGAGRSETQYF | TGTGCCAGCAGCTTGCGAATGGGGGCAGGGCGAAGCGAGACCCAGTACTTC
TRBD1 | TRBJ1-2 | TRBV30 | few | CAWFTTGYGYTF | TGTGCCTGGTTTACGACAGGGTATGGCTACACCTTC